This TCR beta chain was documented in a study of regulatory T cells in long-lasting Graves disease. Indicated time point: persistent/refractory GD, antithyroid drugs over 5 years with positive TRAb. PBMC-extracted RNA yielded the TCR library. From each patient, around 10 milliliters of peripheral blood was drawn and collected into an EDTA anticoagulant tube. CDR1 and CDR2 from the germline V gene are MDHEN and SYDVKM. The germline V and J ends were trimmed by 6 bases and 3 bases, with 11 bases remaining between them. This CDR3 region has 13 residues. Sequencing libraries for TCR beta were prepared with iRepertoire HTBI primers and Arm-PCR of CDR3 regions. TCRdb re-analysed the multiplex PCR reads in MiXCR, keeping a single row per CDR3 protein. Counted here are around 450,000 distinct CDR3 sequences, 20% to 25% occurring once; the ten biggest clones make up less than 9%. Study conclusions and caveats: Patients whose Graves' disease persisted exhibited lower TCR diversity than those newly diagnosed. There were preferences for TRBV28, TRBJ1-2 and TRBJ2-5 in persistent disease. The sample size was small, and this may have reduced accuracy.

This clonotype was counted at least ten times. Its specificity is unknown. The receptor's source is a female donor with Graves disease. The chain recombines TRBV28 with TRBJ1-2; D may be TRBD1 (5 bases). The sample consisted of peripheral blood mononuclear cells (PBMCs), taken when the disease was refractory, from a patient treated with antithyroid drugs. The chain's CDR3 is CASRYQTDYGYTF. In DNA form, the CDR3 reads TGTGCCAGCAGATACCAGACAGACTATGGCTACACCTTC.